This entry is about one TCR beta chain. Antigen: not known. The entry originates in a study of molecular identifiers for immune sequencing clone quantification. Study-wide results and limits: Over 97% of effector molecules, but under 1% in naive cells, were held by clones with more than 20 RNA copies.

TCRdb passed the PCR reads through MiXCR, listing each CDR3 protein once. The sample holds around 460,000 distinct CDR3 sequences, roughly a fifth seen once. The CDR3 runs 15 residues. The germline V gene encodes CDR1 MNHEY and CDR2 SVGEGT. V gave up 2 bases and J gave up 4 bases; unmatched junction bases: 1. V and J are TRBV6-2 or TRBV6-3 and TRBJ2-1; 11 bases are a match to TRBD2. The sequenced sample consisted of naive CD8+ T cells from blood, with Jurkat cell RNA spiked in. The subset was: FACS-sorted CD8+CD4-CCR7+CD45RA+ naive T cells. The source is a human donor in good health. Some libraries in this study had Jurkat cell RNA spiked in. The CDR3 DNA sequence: TGTGCCAGCAGTTACCGACTAGCGGGGTACAATGAGCAGTTCTTC. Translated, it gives CASSYRLAGYNEQFF.